This T cell receptor beta chain was profiled in a study of shared clonotypes between healthy human individuals. Study-wide context: Donors had three CD4 naive, three CD4 memory, two CD8 naive and one CD8 memory plate apiece. Findings of the study overall: It was observed that 4% to 6% of naive CD4 clonotypes were shared across a handful of donors. Read depth was anticipated to influence clonotype sharing among donors.

The junction had 6 bases not matched to a gene; V was cut back by 4 bases and J by 4 bases. The CDR3 is made up of 15 amino acids. CDR1 SGHRS and CDR2 YFSETQ come from the germline V gene. In the authors' methods: Junction-only sequences without quality scores were provided by ImmunoSEQ, so filtering was different. Using immunoSEQ multiplex PCR, the repertoire was profiled, and TCRdb retains in-frame clones only, with some absent. V and J calls and clone size follow that table, whereas D and trimming were derived from the DNA. The profile shows roughly 1 million clones, around 78% of them singletons. About this clone itself: Its antigen is still unknown.

The sequence came from a man aged 18-30 years in good health. Some clones in this sample may be carry-over from other donors' samples. V gene TRBV5-1 combines with J gene TRBJ2-1, with TRBD1 identical over 9 bases. What was sequenced was memory CD4+ T cells from PBMCs. Sample subset: CD45RA-negative fraction. CDR3 sequence: CASSLGTGTYNEQFF. CDR3 nucleotides: TGCGCCAGCAGCCTCGGGACAGGGACGTACAATGAGCAGTTCTTC. The whole variable domain, filled in from reference TRBV5-1 and TRBJ2-1, reads KAGVTQTPRYLIKTRGQQVTLSCSPISGHRSVSWYQQTPGQGLQFLFEYFSETQRNKGNFPGRFSGRQFSNSRSEMNVSTLELGDSALYLCASSLGTGTYNEQFFGPGTRLTVL.